The 24 T cell receptor beta chains in this list originate from one sample, sequenced in a study of cytomegalovirus exposure and HLA in healthy donors. The PCR ran on 60 Vbeta and 13 Jbeta primers. Sequencing used immunoSEQ multiplex PCR; TCRdb keeps in-frame clones, though not all of them. The repertoire holds roughly 200,000 clones, with around three quarters as singletons. The sequencing input was PBMCs. These receptor sequences come from a woman aged 30 to 39 in good health and CMV-seropositive.

J is TRBJ1-2 and V is TRBV13, with TRBD1 matching over 7 bases. CDR1 and CDR2 (germline): PRHDT, FYEKMQ (reference sequence). This CDR3 has 15 amino acids. Unmatched junction bases numbered 13, after V lost 5 bases and J lost 7 bases. As DNA, the CDR3 is TGTGCCAGCAGCCCGGGGGACAGTCCCCATCTTGGCTACACCTTC. Translation: CASSPGDSPHLGYTF.

V gene TRBV10-3 combines with J gene TRBJ2-1; possible D gene TRBD1, 6 bases. With 8 bases removed from V and 9 bases from J, the gap between germline ends came to 32 bases. Germline CDR1 is ENHRY and CDR2 is SYGVKD. The CDR3 spans 18 residues. CDR3 DNA: TGTGCCATCCGAAGCCGCGTAGGGGACACTAGGCCGCGCCCTGAGCAGTTCTTC. As protein: CAIRSRVGDTRPRPEQFF.

This clone has a handful of counts. J is TRBJ2-7 and V is TRBV5-4; the D gene is possibly TRBD1 (5 bases). This CDR3 spans 15 amino acids. Trimming took off 4 bases at V and 0 bases at J, with 14 bases between the two ends. Germline values: CDR1 SGHNT, CDR2 YYREEE (reference sequence). The CDR3 DNA reads TGTGCCAGCAGCCCCCGGACAAGGAGCTCCTACGAGCAGTACTTC. It specifies CASSPRTRSSYEQYF.

The genes are TRBV11-2 and TRBJ1-4; possibly TRBD1 for D (5 bases). V lost 5 bases and J lost 4, with 17 bases in between. CDR1 is SGHAT and CDR2 is FQNNGV in the germline V gene. The CDR3 consists of 16 residues. In nucleotides, the CDR3 is TGTGCCAGCAGCACCCCCGCGGGACTGGGTAATGAAAAACTGTTTTTT. Amino acid sequence: CASSTPAGLGNEKLFF.

This chain's CDR3 is CASSLDGGAIETQYF. CDR3 coding DNA: TGTGCCAGCAGCTTAGACGGGGGGGCTATAGAGACCCAGTACTTC. The chain combines TRBV7-8 with TRBJ2-5, with 8 bases lining up with TRBD2. The junction had 5 bases not matched to a gene; V was cut back by 1 base and J by 4 bases. This CDR3 is 15 amino acids long. Per the germline V gene, CDR1 is SGHVS and CDR2 is FQNEAQ.

This chain uses TRBV4-3 with TRBJ1-5; D gene uncertain. The CDR3 contains 15 residues. Germline V gene data show CDR1 as LGHNA and CDR2 as YSLEER. The germline V and J ends were trimmed by 0 bases and 5 bases, with 11 bases remaining between them. DNA for the CDR3: TGCGCCAGCAGCCAAGATAAGAGGGCCCATCAGCCCCAGCATTTT. Protein: CASSQDKRAHQPQHF.

The table lists this clone with a count of one. The J gene is TRBJ1-2, the V gene TRBV7-9; the match to TRBD1 covers 7 bases. The CDR3 consists of 15 residues. In germline, CDR1 is SEHNR, CDR2 FQNEAQ (reference sequence). The V segment lost 3 bases and the J segment 6 bases; nucleotides outside the gene matches: 10. The CDR3: CASSFGDRVNHGYTF. Written as DNA, the CDR3 is TGTGCCAGCAGCTTTGGAGACAGGGTAAATCATGGCTACACCTTC. Based on the CDR3 plus reference TRBV7-9 and TRBJ1-2, the full variable domain is DTGVSQNPRHKITKRGQNVTFRCDPISEHNRLYWYRQTLGQGPEFLTYFQNEAQLEKSRLLSDRFSAERPKGSFSTLEIQRTEQGDSAMYLCASSFGDRVNHGYTFGSGTRLTVV.

This clone appeared a few times. This sequence joins TRBV6-5 and TRBJ1-3; perhaps TRBD1 as D (6 bases). V shed 2 bases and J shed 0 bases, with 11 bases lying between them. Per germline, CDR1 MNHEY and CDR2 SVGAGI. This CDR3 has 16 amino acids. CDR3 nucleotides: TGTGCCAGCAGTTACAGACGACAGGCCTCTGGAAACACCATATATTTT. This encodes CASSYRRQASGNTIYF.

The chain has TRBV30 and TRBJ2-7, with 11 bases aligning to TRBD1. The length of the CDR3 is 16 residues. Germline V gives CDR1 GTSNPN, CDR2 SVGIG (reference sequence). V shed 1 base, J shed 2 bases, and the junction held 7 bases outside the gene matches. CDR3: CAWSARTGGVPYEQYF. The CDR3 DNA reads as TGTGCCTGGAGTGCCAGGACAGGGGGCGTCCCCTACGAGCAGTACTTC.

The chain recombines TRBV7-2 with TRBJ1-2; 8 bases are a match to TRBD1. This CDR3 has 16 residues. Trimming cost V 5 bases and J 5 bases; bases outside gene matches: 13. CDR1 is SGHTA, CDR2 FQGNSA, per germline. The CDR3 coding sequence is TGTGCCAGCAGCCCTAGTCTGCAGGGGGCGATTTATGGCTACACCTTC. This codes for CASSPSLQGAIYGYTF.

To note about this clone: Different DNA sequences within this sample yield the same CDR3. The V gene is TRBV30, the J gene TRBJ2-5; no firm D call. V was pared by 2 bases and J by 3 bases, with 7 bases between. CDR3 length: 12 residues. Germline V gene sequence: CDR1 GTSNPN, CDR2 SVGIG (reference sequence). The CDR3 nucleotides read TGTGCCTGGAGTCCTCCGGAAGAGACCCAGTACTTC. This codes for CAWSPPEETQYF. The variable domain in full, with the rest retrieved from reference TRBV30 and TRBJ2-5, is SQTIHQWPATLVQPVGSPLSLECTVEGTSNPNLYWYRQAAGRGLQLLFYSVGIGQISSEVPQNLSASRPQDRQFILSSKKLLLSDSGFYLCAWSPPEETQYFGPGTRLLVL.

The chain couples TRBV4-2 to TRBJ1-3; D is perhaps TRBD1 (5 bases). V was clipped by 3 bases and J by 3 bases, with 15 bases between them. The CDR3 runs 16 residues. The germline V gene has CDR1 LGHNA and CDR2 YNFKEQ. This CDR3 is CASSQDTGRLGNTIYF. For the CDR3, the DNA is TGTGCCAGCAGCCAGGACACCGGGCGCCTTGGAAACACCATATATTTT.

The chain joins TRBV7-2 to TRBJ1-2; D gene unclear. Germline loops: CDR1 SGHTA, CDR2 FQGNSA. The CDR3 has 14 amino acids. With 4 bases removed from V and 1 base from J, the gap between germline ends came to 10 bases. The CDR3 sequence is CASSYPGINYGYTF. DNA for the CDR3: TGTGCCAGCAGCTATCCCGGGATTAACTATGGCTACACCTTC.

This chain connects TRBV27 to TRBJ1-2; 10 nucleotides align to TRBD1. Trimming at V came to 4 bases and at J to 8 bases, leaving 7 bases not matched to a gene. CDR1 MNHEY and CDR2 SMNVEV come from the germline V gene (reference sequence). There are 14 residues in the CDR3. The CDR3 bases are TGTGCCAGCAGTTCCCGGGACAGGGGAGAGGGCTACACCTTC. This gives the protein CASSSRDRGEGYTF.

The count of this clone is one. The chain employs TRBV5-5 and TRBJ2-7; the match to TRBD1 covers 7 bases. Per the germline V gene, CDR1 is SGHKS and CDR2 is YYEKEE (reference sequence). V was pared by 4 bases and J by 4 bases, with 14 bases of the junction left unmatched. This CDR3 contains 16 residues. The CDR3 protein is CASSLRARDSRYEQYF. DNA for the CDR3: TGTGCCAGCAGCCTACGGGCTCGGGACAGCCGATACGAGCAGTACTTC.

The chain recombines TRBV4-3 with TRBJ1-1, with D perhaps TRBD1 (6 bases). The V end was cut by 2 bases, the J end by 2 bases, with 12 bases between. The CDR3 runs 15 residues. The V gene's germline CDR1 is LGHNA and CDR2 YSLEER. CDR3 region: CASSQSTGPNTEAFF. As DNA, the CDR3 is TGCGCCAGCAGCCAATCGACAGGTCCCAACACTGAAGCTTTCTTT.

As concerns this clone: This sample includes further DNA sequences coding for the same CDR3. The chain uses TRBV2 and TRBJ2-3; D gene unclear. Between the trimmed V and J ends, which lost 4 bases and 2 bases, there was a span of 4 bases. The CDR3 totals 12 residues. Germline V gene lookup returns CDR1 SNHLY and CDR2 FYNNEI. CDR3 sequence (DNA): TGTGCCAGCAGTGTAAACACAGATACGCAGTATTTT. Its translation is CASSVNTDTQYF.

V is TRBV19 and J is TRBJ1-1, with 9 bases fitting TRBD1. Germline V gene lookup returns CDR1 LNHDA and CDR2 SQIVND (reference sequence). Germline trimming cut 8 bases from V and 4 bases from J; bases unmatched to any gene: 14. CDR3 length equals 16 residues. The CDR3 loop is CASGPGQGRFSTEAFF. CDR3 sequence (DNA): TGTGCCAGTGGACCGGGACAGGGTCGGTTTAGCACTGAAGCTTTCTTT.

The rearrangement joins TRBV18 to TRBJ2-1, with D uncertain. The CDR3 runs 15 residues. The V gene lost 1 base and the J gene lost 0 bases, with 7 bases spanning the gap. The V gene's germline CDR1 is KGHSH and CDR2 LQKENI. The CDR3 nucleotides read TGTGCCAGCTCACCACTCTCTCGCTCCTACAATGAGCAGTTCTTC. This translates into CASSPLSRSYNEQFF. Full variable domain (rest looked up from reference TRBV18 and TRBJ2-1): NAGVMQNPRHLVRRRGQEARLRCSPMKGHSHVYWYRQLPEEGLKFMVYLQKENIIDESGMPKERFSAEFPKEGPSILRIQQVVRGDSAAYFCASSPLSRSYNEQFFGPGTRLTVL.

Worth noting for this clone: The sample carries other DNA sequences with the same CDR3. This chain links TRBV7-9 with TRBJ2-5; 7 bases align to TRBD2. Germline assignment: CDR1 SEHNR and CDR2 FQNEAQ (reference sequence). The CDR3 length is 12 residues. V gave up 3 bases and J gave up 5 bases; unmatched junction bases: 0. The CDR3 loop reads CASSFGGETQYF. The CDR3 DNA sequence: TGTGCCAGCAGCTTCGGGGGGGAGACCCAGTACTTC.

The rearrangement links TRBV10-2 to TRBJ2-7, with 7 bases fitting TRBD2. Per the germline V gene, CDR1 is WSHSY and CDR2 is SAAADI. The V gene end was trimmed by 1 base and the J gene end by 2 bases; junction bases not matched to a gene: 2. This CDR3 is built from 14 residues. DNA of the CDR3: TGCGCCAGCAGTGAGTTAGCGGGTCCCTACGAGCAGTACTTC. The encoded protein is CASSELAGPYEQYF.

This clone has just one count. The J gene is TRBJ2-7, the V gene TRBV4-3, with 10 positions matching TRBD1. The CDR3 loop spans 15 amino acids. In germline, CDR1 is LGHNA, CDR2 YSLEER. V dropped 0 bases and J dropped 7; count of bases not matched to a gene: 6. The CDR3 region has the DNA TGCGCCAGCAGCCAAGACTGGGGGACAGGGGTTGAGCAGTACTTC. Translation: CASSQDWGTGVEQYF.

This chain connects TRBV6-5 to TRBJ1-2; D uncertain. The CDR3 totals 15 residues. Germline V lookup: CDR1 MNHEY, CDR2 SVGAGI. Deletions cut 2 bases from V and 4 bases from J, with 14 bases between. The CDR3 loop is CASSYDNQAVYGYTF. The CDR3 DNA reads as TGTGCCAGCAGTTACGACAACCAGGCCGTCTATGGCTACACCTTC.

The CDR3 nucleotides read TGCGCCAGCAGCTTCGGGGAGACTGAAGCTTTCTTT. It is translated as CASSFGETEAFF. This chain connects TRBV5-1 to TRBJ1-1; D is ambiguous. CDR1 is SGHRS, CDR2 YFSETQ, per germline. Trimming left V 2 bases short and J 5 bases short, with 7 bases between. This CDR3 spans 12 amino acids.